This T cell receptor (beta chain) was captured in a study of Graves' ophthalmopathy and Graves' hyperthyroidism. Amplification of the TCR beta CDR3 regions used RNA transcripts (as template). A first-round RT-PCR used HTBI primers, followed by a second-round multiplex PCR. TCRdb passed the multiplex PCR reads through MiXCR, listing each CDR3 protein once. The sample consists of 240,000 or so distinct CDR3 sequences, approximately 42% of them appearing once. V lost 5 bases and J lost 2, with 13 bases in between. The CDR3 covers 14 residues. Germline V lookup: CDR1 SGHAT, CDR2 FQNNGV. The clonotype originates from an adult man with Graves' ophthalmopathy. The gene calls are TRBV11-2 and TRBJ2-7, with D possibly being TRBD2 (6 bases). The source material was peripheral blood. CDR3: CASSRNGGPYEQYF. Written as DNA, the CDR3 is TGTGCCAGCAGCCGGAACGGAGGGCCCTACGAGCAGTACTTC.